This T cell receptor beta chain was captured in a study of blood T cell repertoires in COVID-19. As for the study in general: Researchers got acute and convalescent COVID-19 samples from the United States, Italy and Spain. T cells, B-cell-depleted T cells, or PBMCs supplied cDNA or gDNA.

This CDR3 is 13 amino acids long. Germline assignment: CDR1 LGHNT and CDR2 FRNRAP. The V gene lost 1 base and the J gene lost 5 bases, with 5 bases spanning the gap. The table came from immunoSEQ multiplex PCR; TCRdb's copy has only in-frame clones and leaves some out. The table includes 150,000 to 250,000 clones, almost 85% detected once. Specimen: peripheral blood. The clonotype was recovered from a human donor with acute or convalescent COVID-19. The donor label of this sample is uncertain. The chain joins TRBV12-5 to TRBJ1-4; D is ambiguous. CDR3 residues: CASGLELNEKLFF. CDR3 nucleotides: TGTGCTAGTGGTTTGGAGCTAAATGAAAAACTGTTTTTT. The full variable domain, in which reference TRBV12-5 and TRBJ1-4 provide the parts outside the CDR3, is DARVTQTPRHKVTEMGQEVTMRCQPILGHNTVFWYRQTMMQGLELLAYFRNRAPLDDSGMPKDRFSAEMPDATLATLKIQPSEPRDSAVYFCASGLELNEKLFFGSGTQLSVL.